This TCR beta chain is from a study of cytomegalovirus exposure and HLA in healthy donors. Looking at the study overall: The same platform was used for the approximately 110 validation repertoires and the roughly 700 first-cohort repertoires, a later analysis reported.

Remarks on this clone: Antigen specificity is unknown.

General study points: Later, an analysis found that TCR clusters from the first cohort tended to co-occur in the 95 to 150 validation repertoires. Cytomegalovirus-associated status was assigned to about 160 TCR beta chains.

V shed 4 bases and J shed 0 bases, with 8 bases lying between them. The CDR3 is made up of 14 amino acids. Germline CDR1 SGHDT, CDR2 YYEEEE. The data were produced by immunoSEQ multiplex PCR, yet TCRdb's version contains in-frame clones alone and is incomplete. The data hold around 260,000 clones, with 80% to 95% observed a single time. Among the 120 or so subjects of the validation cohort, separate from the roughly 700-subject first cohort, were the donors. The rearrangement links TRBV5-6 to TRBJ1-5; D not certain. The clonotype comes from a woman aged 30 to 39 in good health and CMV-seronegative. Input material: PBMCs. CDR3 loop: CASSPLNSNQPQHF. The DNA for the CDR3 is TGTGCCAGCAGCCCCCTTAATAGCAATCAGCCCCAGCATTTT.